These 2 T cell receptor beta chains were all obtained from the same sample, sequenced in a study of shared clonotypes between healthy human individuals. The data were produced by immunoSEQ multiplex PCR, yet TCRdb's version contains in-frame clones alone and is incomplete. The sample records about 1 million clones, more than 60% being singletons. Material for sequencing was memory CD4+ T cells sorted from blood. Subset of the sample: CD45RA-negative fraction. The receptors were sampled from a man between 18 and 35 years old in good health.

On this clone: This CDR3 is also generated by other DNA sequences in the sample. CDR3 sequence reads: CASSLGTAYEQYF. CDR3 coding DNA: TGTGCCAGCTCACTCGGGACAGCCTACGAGCAGTACTTC. The gene calls are TRBV18 and TRBJ2-7, with TRBD1 identical over 7 bases. The germline gives CDR1 KGHSH, CDR2 LQKENI. Trimming removed 4 bases from V and 2 bases from J; junction bases left unmatched: 2. There are 13 residues in the CDR3.

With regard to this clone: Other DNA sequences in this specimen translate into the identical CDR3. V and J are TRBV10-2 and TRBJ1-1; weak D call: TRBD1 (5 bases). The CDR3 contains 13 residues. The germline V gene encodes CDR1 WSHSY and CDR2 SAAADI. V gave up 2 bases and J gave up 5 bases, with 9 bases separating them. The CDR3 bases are TGCGCCAGCAGTGAGCCGGGACGGACTGAAGCTTTCTTT. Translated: CASSEPGRTEAFF.